This T cell receptor (beta chain) was captured by sequencing in a study of T-cell reconstitution after alpha-beta-depleted transplantation in children. Preparing the TCRbeta library involved the use of unique molecular identifiers. TCRdb reanalysed the PCR reads using MiXCR and keeps one entry per CDR3 protein. The table shows more than 450,000 distinct CDR3 sequences, with around 16% occurring only once. V gave up 4 bases and J gave up 7 bases; unmatched junction bases: 11. This CDR3 is 15 amino acids long. Germline V lookup: CDR1 SGHRS, CDR2 YFSETQ. The V gene is TRBV5-1, the J gene TRBJ2-1; 7 nucleotides line up with TRBD2. Sequenced here: PBMCs from the stem cell graft donor, sampled from the stem cell graft. This receptor was identified in a human donor who donated a stem cell graft to a child with acute lymphoblastic leukemia. CDR3 in amino acids: CASSREGRELNEQFF. DNA for the CDR3: TGCGCCAGCAGCCGGGAAGGGCGGGAGTTGAATGAGCAGTTCTTC.